A selection of T cell receptor beta chains follows, all from one sample in a study of OX40 agonist ivuxolimab in advanced cancers. Generated by immunoSEQ multiplex PCR, the TCRdb table keeps only in-frame clones and is missing some. This table has tens of thousands of clones, roughly 80% appearing once. This specimen consisted of CD4+ or CD8+ T cells sorted from blood, obtained in a trial of the OX40 agonist ivuxolimab. The receptors originated from an adult with an advanced solid tumor such as melanoma, head and neck, liver or kidney cancer. CDR3s include the opening cysteine and the closing phenylalanine or tryptophan. The D gene is left open where the match is weak. Clone size appears in some rows only: once, few, many, or a class for an expanded clone.

j_call | v_call | d_call | clone_size | cdr3_aa | cdr3_nt
TRBJ1-2 | TRBV7-9 | - | - | CASSGPGGPIDYGYTF | TGTGCCAGCAGCGGTCCCGGGGGGCCTATTGACTATGGCTACACCTTC
TRBJ2-2 | TRBV28 | - | - | CASSLTQGRIGELFF | TGTGCCAGCAGTTTAACCCAGGGGCGGATAGGGGAGCTGTTTTTT
TRBJ2-2 | TRBV11-2 | - | - | CASRGPGELFF | TGTGCCAGCCGGGGTCCCGGGGAGCTGTTTTTT
TRBJ1-1 | TRBV4-1 | - | - | CASSQVPGEAFF | TGCGCCAGCAGCCAAGTCCCGGGTGAAGCTTTCTTT
TRBJ2-2 | TRBV7-3 | - | - | CASSLNQVGNTGELFF | TGTGCCAGCAGCTTAAATCAGGTCGGGAACACCGGGGAGCTGTTTTTT
TRBJ1-2 | TRBV5-1 | - | - | CASSPTEANYGYTF | TGCGCCAGCTCTCCGACAGAAGCTAACTATGGCTACACCTTC
TRBJ2-7 | TRBV7-2 | - | - | CASSLQSDEQYF | TGTGCCAGCAGCTTACAGTCTGACGAGCAGTACTTC
TRBJ1-1 | TRBV30 | - | - | CAWIDNLNTEAFF | TGTGCCTGGATAGACAACCTGAACACTGAAGCTTTCTTT
TRBJ2-3 | TRBV4-1 | - | - | CASSQDLGPLGADTQYF | TGCGCCAGCAGCCAAGATCTCGGGCCTCTAGGAGCAGATACGCAGTATTTT
TRBJ1-1 | TRBV5-1 | - | - | CASSLGNMNTEAFF | TGCGCCAGCAGCTTGGGCAATATGAACACTGAAGCTTTCTTT
TRBJ1-1 | TRBV27 | - | - | CASCPLGADSPPMNTEAFF | TGTGCCAGTTGCCCCCTCGGAGCGGACAGTCCCCCAATGAACACTGAAGCTTTCTTT
TRBJ1-4 | TRBV14 | - | - | CASSPDPGTFGQKLFF | TGTGCCAGCAGCCCAGATCCCGGGACGTTTGGGCAAAAACTGTTTTTT
TRBJ2-7 | TRBV28 | - | - | CASGQKALYFLGYEQYF | TGTGCCAGCGGGCAGAAGGCCTTATACTTTCTGGGCTACGAGCAGTACTTC
TRBJ2-7 | TRBV11-3 | TRBD2 | - | CASSLDGTSGRYEQYF | TGTGCCAGCAGCTTAGATGGGACTAGCGGGCGATACGAGCAGTACTTC
TRBJ2-3 | TRBV10-3 | - | - | CAITQDRGTDTQYF | TGTGCCATTACACAGGACCGGGGCACAGATACGCAGTATTTT
TRBJ2-1 | TRBV6-5 | - | - | CASTALTNEQFF | TGTGCCAGCACGGCGCTTACCAATGAGCAGTTCTTC
TRBJ2-7 | TRBV9 | - | - | CASSRLDRFEYEQYF | TGTGCCAGCTCCCGATTGGACAGATTTGAGTACGAGCAGTACTTC
TRBJ1-1 | TRBV29-1 | TRBD1 | once | CSGGTGVTGTEAFF | TGCAGCGGGGGGACAGGCGTTACTGGTACTGAAGCTTTCTTT
TRBJ1-2 | TRBV19 | TRBD1 | - | CASGQDYGYTF | TGTGCCAGTGGACAGGACTATGGCTACACCTTC
TRBJ2-7 | TRBV5-8 | TRBD2 | - | CASSLPWTSGNNGEQYF | TGTGCCAGCAGCCTCCCCTGGACTAGCGGGAATAACGGCGAGCAGTACTTC
TRBJ1-1 | TRBV12-1 | - | - | CASTGQGDTEAFF | TGTGCCAGCACGGGACAGGGTGACACTGAAGCTTTCTTT
TRBJ2-2 | TRBV27 | TRBD2 | - | CASSLDLAGGELFF | TGTGCCAGCAGTTTAGATCTAGCGGGCGGGGAGCTGTTTTTT
TRBJ1-1 | TRBV5-6 | - | - | CASTLWEPRRRTEAFF | TGTGCCAGCACCCTATGGGAGCCCCGACGTCGGACTGAAGCTTTCTTT
TRBJ2-7 | TRBV21-1 | - | - | CASYGWGSYEQYF | TGTGCCAGCTACGGCTGGGGATCCTACGAGCAGTACTTC
TRBJ1-2 | TRBV27 | TRBD1 | - | CASSLSGTGGAGYGYTF | TGTGCCAGCAGTTTATCGGGGACAGGGGGCGCTGGGTATGGCTACACCTTC
TRBJ2-7 | TRBV19 | - | once | CASSPTPGHRTYEQYF | TGTGCCAGTAGTCCAACCCCCGGGCACCGGACCTACGAGCAGTACTTC
TRBJ1-1 | TRBV4-2 | TRBD1 | - | CASSPIGQGRNTEAFF | TGTGCCAGCAGCCCTATCGGACAGGGGAGGAACACTGAAGCTTTCTTT
TRBJ1-3 | TRBV19 | - | - | CASSIMIPGNTIYF | TGTGCCAGTAGTATCATGATCCCCGGAAACACCATATATTTT
TRBJ2-7 | TRBV19 | - | few | CASSMISSYEQYF | TGTGCCAGTAGTATGATCAGTTCCTACGAGCAGTACTTC
TRBJ1-3 | TRBV6-1 | - | - | CASSELRTGASTIYF | TGTGCCAGCAGTGAATTAAGGACGGGAGCCTCCACCATATATTTT
TRBJ1-2 | TRBV6-6 | - | few | CASSYAGSGGYTF | TGTGCCAGCAGTTACGCGGGCAGTGGAGGCTACACCTTC